This T cell receptor beta chain appears in the sequencing data of a study of PD-1 blockade in classical Hodgkin lymphoma. As for the study in general: Every 2 weeks, patients had 3 mg/kg nivolumab intravenously. General observations from the study: Any patient who commenced nivolumab under 1 year after ASCT was excluded. Patients with a complete response exhibited baseline diversity comparable to newly diagnosed patients.

Sample time point: cycle 4 day 1 (C4D1), after more than five weeks of nivolumab. Every one of the patients relapsed after autologous stem cell transplantation (brentuximab vedotin exposure was variable). Each best response was a complete response, a partial response or progressive disease. Notes on this clone: Antigen specificity is unknown.

Using immunoSEQ multiplex PCR, the repertoire was profiled, and TCRdb retains in-frame clones only, with some absent. Among about 110,000 clones listed, roughly nine tenths were seen once. V lost 2 bases and J lost 6, with 17 bases in between. Germline assignment: CDR1 SEHNR and CDR2 FQNEAQ (reference sequence). The CDR3 is made up of 15 amino acids. Sample: peripheral blood mononuclear cells (PBMCs), taken before the fourth cycle of nivolumab. The chain joins TRBV7-9 to TRBJ2-7; TRBD1 or TRBD2 may be the D gene (5 bases each). This receptor was obtained from a human donor with classical Hodgkin lymphoma. CDR3 in amino acids: CASSLIGGGVPEQYF. In DNA, the CDR3 is TGTGCCAGCAGCTTAATCGGTGGGGGAGTCCCCGAGCAGTACTTC.